This TCR beta chain emerged from a study of patients and donors after allogeneic stem cell transplantation. Germline V gene data show CDR1 as MNHEY and CDR2 as SVGAGI. V lost 6 bases to trimming and J lost 5 bases, with 12 bases between them. CDR3 length: 13 residues. One entry per CDR3 protein, called by TCRdb with MiXCR from the RT-PCR reads. The sample records about 150,000 distinct CDR3 sequences, over 35% being singletons. The receptor was derived from a human donor who was either an allogeneic HSCT recipient or a stem cell or donor lymphocyte infusion donor (not recorded which). It is not recorded whose cells these are; they may come from a transplant donor. Source material: blood, either unsorted or a sorted T cell fraction (not recorded which). The chain recombines TRBV6-5 with TRBJ2-3; weak D call: TRBD1 (6 bases). The DNA for the CDR3 is TGTGCCAGCAGCCCCGAACAGGGAGATACGCAGTATTTT. Its protein is CASSPEQGDTQYF.